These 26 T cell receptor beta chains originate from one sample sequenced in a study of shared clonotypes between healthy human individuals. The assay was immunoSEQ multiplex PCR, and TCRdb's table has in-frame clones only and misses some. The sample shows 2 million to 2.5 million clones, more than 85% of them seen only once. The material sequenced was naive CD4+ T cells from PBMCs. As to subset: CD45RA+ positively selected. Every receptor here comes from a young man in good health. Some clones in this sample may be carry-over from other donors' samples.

The DNA for the CDR3 is TGTGCCAGCAGCGCAGGGACTGCTTTCTCCTACGAGCAGTACTTC. It codes for CASSAGTAFSYEQYF. The V gene is TRBV7-2, the J gene TRBJ2-7; tentatively, D is TRBD2 (6 bases). CDR3 length: 15 amino acids. V lost 5 bases and J lost 0, with 14 bases in between. Looked up from germline, CDR1 is SGHTA and CDR2 is FQGNSA. Supplemented by reference TRBV7-2 and TRBJ2-7, the full variable domain reads GAGVSQSPSNKVTEKGKDVELRCDPISGHTALYWYRQSLGQGLEFLIYFQGNSAPDKSGLPSDRFSAERTGGSVSTLTIQRTQQEDSAVYLCASSAGTAFSYEQYFGPGTRLTVT.

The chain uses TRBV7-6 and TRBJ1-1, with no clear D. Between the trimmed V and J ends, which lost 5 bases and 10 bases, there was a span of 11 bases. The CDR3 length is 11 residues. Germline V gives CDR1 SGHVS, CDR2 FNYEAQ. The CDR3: CASSPDLVAFF. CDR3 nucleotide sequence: TGTGCCAGCAGCCCCGATCTGGTAGCTTTCTTT. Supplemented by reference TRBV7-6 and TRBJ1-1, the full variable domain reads GAGVSQSPRYKVTKRGQDVALRCDPISGHVSLYWYRQALGQGPEFLTYFNYEAQQDKSGLPNDRFSAERPEGSISTLTIQRTEQRDSAMYRCASSPDLVAFFGQGTRLTVV.

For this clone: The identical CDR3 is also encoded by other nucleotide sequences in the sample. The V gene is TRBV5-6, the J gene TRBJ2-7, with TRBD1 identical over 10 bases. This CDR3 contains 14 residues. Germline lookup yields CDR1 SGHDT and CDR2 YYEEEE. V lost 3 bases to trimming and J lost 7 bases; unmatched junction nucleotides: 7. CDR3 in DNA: TGTGCCAGCAGCTCCGGGACAGGGGTGGGTGAGCAGTACTTC. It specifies CASSSGTGVGEQYF.

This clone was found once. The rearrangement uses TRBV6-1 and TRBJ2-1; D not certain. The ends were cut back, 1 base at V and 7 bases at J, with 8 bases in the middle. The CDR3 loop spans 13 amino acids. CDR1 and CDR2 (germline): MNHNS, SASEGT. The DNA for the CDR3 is TGTGCCAGCAGTGAAGGCGCGAAAAATGAGCAGTTCTTC. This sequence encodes CASSEGAKNEQFF.

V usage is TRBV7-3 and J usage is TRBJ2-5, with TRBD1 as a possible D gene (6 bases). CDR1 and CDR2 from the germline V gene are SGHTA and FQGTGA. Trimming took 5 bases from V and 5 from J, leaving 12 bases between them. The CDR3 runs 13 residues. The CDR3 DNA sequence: TGTGCCAGCAGCCCGCAGGGGTGGGAGACCCAGTACTTC. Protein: CASSPQGWETQYF.

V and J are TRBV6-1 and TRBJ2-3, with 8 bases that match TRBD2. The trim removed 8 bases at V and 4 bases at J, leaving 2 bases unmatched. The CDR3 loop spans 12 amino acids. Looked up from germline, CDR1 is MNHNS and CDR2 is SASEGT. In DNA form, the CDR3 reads TGTGCCAGCGAAGCGGGAGCAGATACGCAGTATTTT. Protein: CASEAGADTQYF.

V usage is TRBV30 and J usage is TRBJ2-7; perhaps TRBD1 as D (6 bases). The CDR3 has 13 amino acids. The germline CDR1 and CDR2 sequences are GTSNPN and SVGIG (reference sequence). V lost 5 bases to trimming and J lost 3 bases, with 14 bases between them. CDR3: CAWARDTDYEQYF. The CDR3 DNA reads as TGTGCCTGGGCCCGGGACACAGACTACGAGCAGTACTTC. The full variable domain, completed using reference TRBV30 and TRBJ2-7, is SQTIHQWPATLVQPVGSPLSLECTVEGTSNPNLYWYRQAAGRGLQLLFYSVGIGQISSEVPQNLSASRPQDRQFILSSKKLLLSDSGFYLCAWARDTDYEQYFGPGTRLTVT.

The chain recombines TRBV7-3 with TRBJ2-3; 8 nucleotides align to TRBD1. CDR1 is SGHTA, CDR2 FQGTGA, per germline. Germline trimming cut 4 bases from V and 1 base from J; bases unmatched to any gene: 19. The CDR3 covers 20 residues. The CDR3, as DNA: TGTGCCAGCAGCTCAACGTGGGACAGATCAGGGGGCTTAGGCACAGATACGCAGTATTTT. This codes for CASSSTWDRSGGLGTDTQYF.

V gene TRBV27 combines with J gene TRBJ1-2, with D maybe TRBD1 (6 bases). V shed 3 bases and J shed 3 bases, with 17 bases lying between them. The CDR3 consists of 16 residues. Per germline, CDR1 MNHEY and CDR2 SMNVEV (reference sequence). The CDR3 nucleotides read TGTGCCAGCAGTTTCGCCGCGGGACAATTGTACTATGGCTACACCTTC. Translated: CASSFAAGQLYYGYTF.

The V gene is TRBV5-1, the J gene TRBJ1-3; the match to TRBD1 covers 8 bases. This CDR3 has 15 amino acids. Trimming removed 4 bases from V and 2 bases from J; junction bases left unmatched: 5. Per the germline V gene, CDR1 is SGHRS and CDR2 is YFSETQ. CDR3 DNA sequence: TGCGCCAGCAGCCGGGACAGGTCTGCTGGAAACACCATATATTTT. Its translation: CASSRDRSAGNTIYF.

CDR3 protein: CASSLLAGANVLTF. The CDR3 bases are TGTGCCAGCAGCCTCCTAGCTGGGGCCAACGTCCTGACTTTC. V and J are TRBV7-2 and TRBJ2-6; D gene ambiguous. The length of the CDR3 is 14 residues. Looked up from germline, CDR1 is SGHTA and CDR2 is FQGNSA. With 5 bases removed from V and 2 bases from J, the gap between germline ends came to 7 bases.

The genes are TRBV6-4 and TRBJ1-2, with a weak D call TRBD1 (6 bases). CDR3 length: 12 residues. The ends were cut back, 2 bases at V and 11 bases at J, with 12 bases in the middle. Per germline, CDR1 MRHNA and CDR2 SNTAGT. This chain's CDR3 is CASSDPGRGYTF. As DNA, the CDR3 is TGTGCCAGCAGTGACCCAGGGAGGGGGTACACCTTC.

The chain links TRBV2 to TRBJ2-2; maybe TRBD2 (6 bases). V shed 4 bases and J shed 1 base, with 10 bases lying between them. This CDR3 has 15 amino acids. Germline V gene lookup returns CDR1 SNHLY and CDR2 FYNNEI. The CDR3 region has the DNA TGTGCCAGCAGTGTATCTAGCGTGAACACCGGGGAGCTGTTTTTT. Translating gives CASSVSSVNTGELFF.

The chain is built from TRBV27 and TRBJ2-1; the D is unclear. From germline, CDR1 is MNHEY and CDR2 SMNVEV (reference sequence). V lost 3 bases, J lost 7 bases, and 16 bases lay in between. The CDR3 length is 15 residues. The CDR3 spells CASSLLATAFNEQFF. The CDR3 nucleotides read TGTGCCAGCAGTTTGCTTGCCACGGCCTTTAATGAGCAGTTCTTC.

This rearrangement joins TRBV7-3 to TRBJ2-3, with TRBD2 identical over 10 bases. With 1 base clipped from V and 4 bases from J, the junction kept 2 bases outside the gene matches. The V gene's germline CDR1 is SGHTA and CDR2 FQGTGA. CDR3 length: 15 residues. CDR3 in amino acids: CASSLRLAGADTQYF. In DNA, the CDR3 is TGTGCCAGCAGCTTAAGACTAGCGGGTGCAGATACGCAGTATTTT.

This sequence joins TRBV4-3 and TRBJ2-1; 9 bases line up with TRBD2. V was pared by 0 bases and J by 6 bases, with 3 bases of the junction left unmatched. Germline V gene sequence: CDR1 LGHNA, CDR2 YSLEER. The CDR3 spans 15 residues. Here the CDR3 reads CASSQDRAGGNEQFF. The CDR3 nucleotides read TGCGCCAGCAGCCAAGATAGAGCGGGAGGCAATGAGCAGTTCTTC.

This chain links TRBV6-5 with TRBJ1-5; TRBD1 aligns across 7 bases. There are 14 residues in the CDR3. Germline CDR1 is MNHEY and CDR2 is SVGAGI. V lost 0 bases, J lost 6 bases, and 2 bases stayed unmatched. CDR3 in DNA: TGTGCCAGCAGTTACTCCGCAGGGGGTCAGCCCCAGCATTTT. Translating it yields CASSYSAGGQPQHF.

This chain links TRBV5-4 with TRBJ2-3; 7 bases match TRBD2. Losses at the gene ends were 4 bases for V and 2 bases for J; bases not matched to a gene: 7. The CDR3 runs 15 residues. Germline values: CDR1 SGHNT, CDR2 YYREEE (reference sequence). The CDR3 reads CASSLADYTTDTQYF. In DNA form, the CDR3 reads TGTGCCAGCAGCCTAGCGGATTACACCACAGATACGCAGTATTTT. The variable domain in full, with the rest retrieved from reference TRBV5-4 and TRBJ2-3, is ETGVTQSPTHLIKTRGQQVTLRCSSQSGHNTVSWYQQALGQGPQFIFQYYREEENGRGNFPPRFSGLQFPNYSSELNVNALELDDSALYLCASSLADYTTDTQYFGPGTRLTVL.

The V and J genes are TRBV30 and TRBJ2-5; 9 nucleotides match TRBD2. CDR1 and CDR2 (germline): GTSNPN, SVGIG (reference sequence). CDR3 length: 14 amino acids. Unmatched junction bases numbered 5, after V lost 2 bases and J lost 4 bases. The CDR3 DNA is TGTGCCTGGAGTCTAGCGGGATCCCCAGAGACCCAGTACTTC. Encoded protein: CAWSLAGSPETQYF.

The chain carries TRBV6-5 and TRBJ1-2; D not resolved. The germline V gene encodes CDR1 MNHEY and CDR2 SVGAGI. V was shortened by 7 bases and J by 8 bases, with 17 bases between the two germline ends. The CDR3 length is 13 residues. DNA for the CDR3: TGTGCCAGCATGGTGGACCCTTTGGGGGGCTACACCTTC. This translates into CASMVDPLGGYTF.

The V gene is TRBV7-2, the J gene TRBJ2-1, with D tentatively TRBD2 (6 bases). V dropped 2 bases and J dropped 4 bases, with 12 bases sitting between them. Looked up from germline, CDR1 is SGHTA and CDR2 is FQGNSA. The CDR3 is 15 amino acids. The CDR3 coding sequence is TGTGCCAGCAGCTTAAGTGGGAGGCATTACAATGAGCAGTTCTTC. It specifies CASSLSGRHYNEQFF.

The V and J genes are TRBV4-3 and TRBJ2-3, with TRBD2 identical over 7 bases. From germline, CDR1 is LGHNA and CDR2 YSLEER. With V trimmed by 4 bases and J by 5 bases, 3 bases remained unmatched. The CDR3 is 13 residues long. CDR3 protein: CASSLSGIDTQYF. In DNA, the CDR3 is TGCGCCAGCAGCCTGAGCGGGATAGATACGCAGTATTTT.

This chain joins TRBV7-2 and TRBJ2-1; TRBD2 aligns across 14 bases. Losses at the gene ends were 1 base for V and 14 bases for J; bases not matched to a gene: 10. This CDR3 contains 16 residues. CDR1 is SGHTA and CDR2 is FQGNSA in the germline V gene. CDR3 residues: CASSLGLAGGVRVKFF. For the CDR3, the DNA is TGTGCCAGCAGCTTAGGACTAGCGGGAGGGGTACGGGTGAAGTTCTTC.

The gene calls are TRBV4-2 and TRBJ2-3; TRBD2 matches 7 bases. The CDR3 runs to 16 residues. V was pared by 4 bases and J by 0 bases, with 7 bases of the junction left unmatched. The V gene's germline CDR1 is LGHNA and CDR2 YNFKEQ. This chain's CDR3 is CASSPRLAGSTDTQYF. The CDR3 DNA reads TGTGCCAGCAGCCCCCGACTAGCCGGAAGCACAGATACGCAGTATTTT.

The DNA of the CDR3 is TGTGCCAGCACCCCAGGCTTTTATGGCTACACCTTC. Its protein is CASTPGFYGYTF. The rearrangement links TRBV28 to TRBJ1-2; D is uncertain. V lost 7 bases to trimming and J lost 5 bases, with 11 bases between them. The germline CDR1 and CDR2 sequences are MDHEN and SYDVKM. The CDR3 contains 12 residues.

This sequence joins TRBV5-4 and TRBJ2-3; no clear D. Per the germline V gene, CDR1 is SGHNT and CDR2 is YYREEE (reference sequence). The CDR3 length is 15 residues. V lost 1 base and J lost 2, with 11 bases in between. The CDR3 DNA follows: TGTGCCAGCAGCTTGATGGCGGATACCACAGATACGCAGTATTTT. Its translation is CASSLMADTTDTQYF.